This is a list of T cell receptor beta chains from one sample in a study of T cells in Graves' hyperthyroidism and ophthalmopathy. Via MiXCR, TCRdb re-called the multiplex PCR reads, giving one row per CDR3 protein. Among fewer than 900,000 distinct CDR3 sequences listed, around 17% were seen once. The sample was blood. These receptor sequences come from a man between 18 and 35 years old with Graves' hyperthyroidism. CDR3s leave out the opening cysteine and the closing phenylalanine or tryptophan.

CDR3 protein	V gene	CDR3 length	J gene
ASSSGLAGVYEQY	TRBV7-2	13	TRBJ2-7
ASGWQTSGDYNEQF	TRBV12-5	14	TRBJ2-1
ASSSQADTQY	TRBV13	10	TRBJ2-3
ASSLSGTPSTDTQY	TRBV7-9	14	TRBJ2-3
ASTCALDEQY	TRBV19	10	TRBJ2-7
ASSQDHRNYGYT	TRBV3-1	12	TRBJ1-2
ASSSTNGGELF	TRBV6-1	11	TRBJ2-2
ASSQQPQVGGSTGAYEQY	TRBV4-1	18	TRBJ2-7
ASSERAGQPQH	TRBV10-1	11	TRBJ1-5
ASSFRRGAGELF	TRBV28	12	TRBJ2-2
ASSLPPSGGAYNEQF	TRBV28	15	TRBJ2-1
SARVAPLDTQY	TRBV20-1	11	TRBJ2-3
ASREGFNQPQH	TRBV12-3/TRBV12-4	11	TRBJ1-5
ASSQTVNSPLH	TRBV3-1	11	TRBJ1-6
ASRRQLDFEAF	TRBV28	11	TRBJ1-1
ASSEEAGVANYGYT	TRBV2	14	TRBJ1-2
ASSFAGLSRHSYT	TRBV28	13	TRBJ1-2
AWYRGKYSNQPQH	TRBV30	13	TRBJ1-5
AWSAQVGQGSAEAF	TRBV30	14	TRBJ1-1
AISAGFSSYNEQF	TRBV10-3	13	TRBJ2-1
SVEEGSGETQY	TRBV29-1	11	TRBJ2-5
ASSYSAGSTDTQY	TRBV6-5	13	TRBJ2-3
ASAGLAGAGNEQF	TRBV28	13	TRBJ2-1
ACDQGGNEQY	TRBV6-2/TRBV6-3	10	TRBJ2-7
ATGAADSSYNEQF	TRBV28	13	TRBJ2-1
ASSLGTPLEQY	TRBV28	11	TRBJ2-7
ASSLVAGSSAYEQY	TRBV28	14	TRBJ2-7
ASRHRSGAYEQY	TRBV19	12	TRBJ2-7
ASSPGLAGSETQY	TRBV2	13	TRBJ2-5
ASSHRETVYVETQY	TRBV18	14	TRBJ2-5
ASGGNQETQY	TRBV12-5	10	TRBJ2-5
ASSFGQGEQTQY	TRBV7-2	12	TRBJ2-5
AWSVLDPGGEQY	TRBV30	12	TRBJ2-7
ASSFLGLAGGLRQNIQY	TRBV28	17	TRBJ2-4
ASSGRTRAIHEQY	TRBV19	13	TRBJ2-7
ASSLSGNDGQPQH	TRBV7-9	13	TRBJ1-5
AIGTAEPDSRTQY	TRBV10-3	13	TRBJ2-3
ASSAGSEAYGYT	TRBV6-1	12	TRBJ1-2
ASRPGQGNIQY	TRBV6-1	11	TRBJ2-4
ASSSDRNYEQY	TRBV7-2	11	TRBJ2-7
ASSFQTSSEQY	TRBV5-1	11	TRBJ2-7